A selection of T cell receptor beta chains follows, all from one sample in a study of T cell changes during pregnancy in multiple sclerosis. Data came from immunoSEQ multiplex PCR; TCRdb stores just in-frame clones and leaves some out. In the table there are 35,000 to 50,000 clones, about 91% of which are singletons. This specimen was CD4+ T cells from peripheral blood mononuclear cells, taken in the third trimester of pregnancy. All receptors come from a female donor in good health, enrolled as a control in a pregnancy study. The conserved cysteine and the conserved F or W are not part of the CDR3 here. Each record gives: V gene, CDR3 protein.

TRBV15	ATSRDGQGLPPGAF
TRBV9	ASSATFSGSFGNEQF
TRBV27	ASSFIPGQPQH
TRBV25-1	ASSEIIDRALEQY
TRBV6-5	ASSYSRTGGGSPLH
TRBV28	ASRSNTDTQY
TRBV29-1	SVGRDAYEQY
TRBV6-1	ASSERGGDGEQY
TRBV7-2	ASSRIAGAKNIQY
TRBV5-4	ASSRTSGNTGELF
TRBV18	ASSPTRGAGNTIY
TRBV5-4	ASRDGQAPYEQY
TRBV5-6	ASSLAQGLYSNQPQH
TRBV21-1	ASSKKMDRAAHEQY
TRBV5-6	ASSFGGAGKNIQY
TRBV19	ASSLRGVGNQPQH
TRBV6-5	ASSYWGGIGTEAF
TRBV7-9	ASSTKQF
TRBV6-5	ASRDRPIGYGYT
TRBV27	ASSLLRSFSGYT
TRBV29-1	SVRGFRSRAGHEQY
TRBV7-2	ASTINRRPAVNEQF
TRBV30	AWSLSYEQY
TRBV18	ASSPPSTRRGEAF
TRBV29-1	SVRTDFYGYT
TRBV6-1	ASSERGGSGNTIY
TRBV5-4	ASSLGQGAGANVLT
TRBV4-2	ASSQTGQGAGNSPLH
TRBV5-1	ASSLGLEDSREQF
TRBV21-1	ASSKTGGRETQY
TRBV27	ASSLELRIGTGGSYEQY
TRBV11-3	ASSLQGANTGELF
TRBV30	AWRLGGPNYGYT
TRBV18	ASSPDSPINNSPLH
TRBV2	ASSGQGPSSYNSPLH
TRBV5-1	ASSLQTGGREKLF
TRBV28	ASREQGGGYT
TRBV28	ATQREEEY
TRBV18	ASSPPGQGSTGELF